The TCR beta chain described here comes from a study of T cell responses to AZD1222 COVID-19 vaccine. General study results and limits: The donors showed a predominance of white British ancestry and of females, with possible underestimation of clonal diversity. Unmutated variant regions are reportedly targeted by nearly half of spike-specific TCRs. The study found Spike-specific TCR breadth and depth rose after two AZD1222 doses.

This clone was seen a handful of times. Antigen specificity is unknown. Pooling of second doses given at about 4 or about 12 weeks was done. Profiling relied on immunoSEQ multiplex PCR, and the TCRdb table lists in-frame clones only, not all of them. The sample has 100,000 to 150,000 clones, approximately 85% seen once. The sequences come from peripheral blood, collected 28 days after the second AZD1222 dose. The clonotype originates from an adult who received the AZD1222 COVID-19 vaccine.

CDR3 amino acids: CASSQEDLVNGYTF. Written as DNA, the CDR3 is TGCGCCAGCAGCCAAGAGGACCTTGTCAATGGCTACACCTTC. This chain links TRBV4-1 with TRBJ1-2; D uncertain. Germline values: CDR1 MGHRA, CDR2 YSYEKL. The length of the CDR3 is 14 residues. Trimming took 0 bases from V and 6 from J, leaving 11 bases between them.